A single sample gave rise to the 26 T cell receptor beta chains below, sequenced in a study of blood T cell repertoires in COVID-19. Measured with immunoSEQ multiplex PCR; TCRdb has only the in-frame clones, and not every one. The sample contains 240,000 or so clones, around 86% of which appear only once. Sequenced: PBMCs or T cells enriched from blood (not recorded which). These receptors originate from a woman aged 50 to 60 who had recovered from COVID-19.

The chain combines TRBV2 with TRBJ2-1, with a possible D match to TRBD2 (6 bases). The CDR3 has 15 amino acids. From germline, CDR1 is SNHLY and CDR2 FYNNEI. The V end lost 4 bases, the J end lost 0 bases, and 10 bases lay between the germline ends. The CDR3 spells CASSGQRVSYNEQFF. As DNA, the CDR3 is TGTGCCAGCAGTGGTCAGCGGGTCTCCTACAATGAGCAGTTCTTC.

The chain combines TRBV28 with TRBJ2-5; D possibly corresponds to TRBD2 (6 bases). The CDR3 runs to 13 residues. With 6 bases removed from V and 5 bases from J, the gap between germline ends came to 13 bases. Germline CDR1 MDHEN, CDR2 SYDVKM. The CDR3 protein is CASSLEGPETQYF. CDR3 DNA: TGTGCCAGCAGCCTGGAGGGACCGGAGACCCAGTACTTC.

This chain joins TRBV6-2 or TRBV6-3 and TRBJ2-1, with TRBD2 identical over 7 bases. Germline V gene data show CDR1 as MNHEY and CDR2 as SVGEGT. J gave up 10 bases and V 2 bases, and 5 bases lay outside the gene matches. The CDR3 has 13 residues. The CDR3: CASSYSGIWEQFF. Written as DNA, the CDR3 is TGTGCCAGCAGTTACAGCGGGATCTGGGAGCAGTTCTTC.

The V gene is TRBV6-5, the J gene TRBJ1-1, with TRBD1 matching over 7 bases. The CDR3 runs 15 residues. CDR1 is MNHEY, CDR2 SVGAGI, per germline. Trimming took 5 bases from V and 1 from J; bases not matched to a gene: 7. CDR3 coding DNA: TGTGCCAGCAGTAACACAGGGGTGGCGAACACTGAAGCTTTCTTT. This sequence encodes CASSNTGVANTEAFF.

The chain employs TRBV7-2 and TRBJ2-3; 9 bases agree with TRBD2. Looked up from germline, CDR1 is SGHTA and CDR2 is FQGNSA. This CDR3 region has 16 residues. V lost 1 base and J lost 1; bases outside the gene matches: 3. This CDR3 reads CASSLVASGGTDTQYF. CDR3 nucleotide sequence: TGTGCCAGCAGCTTAGTGGCTAGCGGGGGCACAGATACGCAGTATTTT.

J is TRBJ1-2 and V is TRBV24-1; D is perhaps TRBD1 (6 bases). Germline CDR1 KGHDR, CDR2 SFDVKD. The germline V and J ends were trimmed by 5 bases and 4 bases, with 16 bases remaining between them. The CDR3 totals 15 residues. The CDR3 bases are TGTGCCACCAGTGGCCGCCGGCAGGGGATCTATGGCTACACCTTC. Its protein product is CATSGRRQGIYGYTF.

This clone showed up just once. V and J are TRBV30 and TRBJ2-1; D not certain. The length of the CDR3 is 12 residues. Germline values: CDR1 GTSNPN, CDR2 SVGIG (reference sequence). V lost 4 bases, J lost 0 bases, and 4 bases lay in between. The CDR3 coding sequence is TGTGCCTGGACAGGCTCCTACAATGAGCAGTTCTTC. Its protein is CAWTGSYNEQFF. Together with reference TRBV30 and TRBJ2-1, the CDR3 gives the full variable domain: SQTIHQWPATLVQPVGSPLSLECTVEGTSNPNLYWYRQAAGRGLQLLFYSVGIGQISSEVPQNLSASRPQDRQFILSSKKLLLSDSGFYLCAWTGSYNEQFFGPGTRLTVL.

This chain uses TRBV7-2 with TRBJ2-5, with D unresolved. V was trimmed by 6 bases and J by 2 bases, leaving 4 bases between them. The CDR3 totals 11 residues. Germline V gives CDR1 SGHTA, CDR2 FQGNSA. The CDR3 loop is CASSPQETQYF. The CDR3 DNA reads TGTGCCAGCAGTCCACAAGAGACCCAGTACTTC.

The chain carries TRBV2 and TRBJ1-5; D is uncertain. The CDR3 extends over 13 amino acids. V was clipped by 5 bases and J by 1 base, with 6 bases between them. CDR1 is SNHLY and CDR2 is FYNNEI in the germline V gene. CDR3 region: CASSKQSNQPQHF. The CDR3 DNA reads TGTGCCAGCAGTAAACAGAGCAATCAGCCCCAGCATTTT.

The rearrangement uses TRBV10-2 and TRBJ2-1, with D tentatively TRBD1 (5 bases). Trimming shortened V by 4 bases and J by 6 bases, and 16 bases separated the two germline ends. Germline loops: CDR1 WSHSY, CDR2 SAAADI. The CDR3 loop spans 15 amino acids. The CDR3 sequence is CASSVVLVGANEQFF. The CDR3 nucleotides are TGCGCCAGCAGTGTGGTCCTGGTAGGGGCCAATGAGCAGTTCTTC.

This chain joins TRBV7-2 and TRBJ1-1; D is unresolved. The CDR3 has 14 residues. Per germline, CDR1 SGHTA and CDR2 FQGNSA. Trimming cost V 5 bases and J 5 bases, with 15 bases left between them. This CDR3 reads CASSPLWAPTEAFF. CDR3 bases: TGTGCCAGCAGCCCCCTGTGGGCTCCGACTGAAGCTTTCTTT.

The chain uses TRBV5-6 and TRBJ2-7; 9 nucleotides align to TRBD1. This CDR3 comprises 14 residues. The V segment lost 0 bases and the J segment 6 bases; nucleotides outside the gene matches: 4. CDR1 is SGHDT and CDR2 is YYEEEE in the germline V gene. For the CDR3, the DNA is TGTGCCAGCAGCTTGGTTCCGACAGGGGGCGAGCAGTACTTC. Amino acid sequence: CASSLVPTGGEQYF.

The chain carries TRBV11-2 and TRBJ1-6; 9 nucleotides match TRBD1. V lost 5 bases to trimming and J lost 7 bases; unmatched junction nucleotides: 6. The CDR3 consists of 15 residues. Germline CDR1 and CDR2: SGHAT and FQNNGV. The CDR3 coding sequence is TGTGCCAGCAGCCTCAACACAGGGGGCAATTCACCCCTCCACTTT. Residues: CASSLNTGGNSPLHF.

The rearrangement joins TRBV9 to TRBJ1-5; D call uncertain. In germline, CDR1 is SGDLS, CDR2 YYNGEE. Trimming removed 0 bases from V and 4 bases from J, with 11 bases in between. The CDR3 consists of 15 residues. CDR3 sequence: CASSVEGAPNQPQHF. As DNA, the CDR3 is TGTGCCAGCAGCGTAGAGGGAGCCCCAAATCAGCCCCAGCATTTT. The variable domain in full, with the rest retrieved from reference TRBV9 and TRBJ1-5, is DSGVTQTPKHLITATGQRVTLRCSPRSGDLSVYWYQQSLDQGLQFLIQYYNGEERAKGNILERFSAQQFPDLHSELNLSSLELGDSALYFCASSVEGAPNQPQHFGDGTRLSIL.

The rearrangement links TRBV10-3 to TRBJ1-1; D possibly corresponds to TRBD1 (5 bases). The V gene's germline CDR1 is ENHRY and CDR2 SYGVKD. Trimming took off 6 bases at V and 2 bases at J, with 10 bases between the two ends. The CDR3 has 13 amino acids. CDR3 amino acids: CAIRGHTNTEAFF. CDR3 DNA: TGTGCCATCAGAGGACATACTAACACTGAAGCTTTCTTT.

This chain uses TRBV5-1 with TRBJ2-7, with 7 nucleotides matching TRBD1. After removal of 4 bases from V and 2 bases from J, the junction contained 6 bases not matched to a gene. The CDR3 loop spans 14 amino acids. Germline-derived CDR1 and CDR2 are SGHRS and YFSETQ. CDR3 region: CASSLRDRAYEQYF. Here the CDR3 DNA reads TGCGCCAGCAGCCTCCGGGACAGAGCCTACGAGCAGTACTTC.

This chain connects TRBV2 to TRBJ2-3; 14 nucleotides match TRBD2. The V gene end was trimmed by 6 bases and the J gene end by 1 base; junction bases not matched to a gene: 9. The V gene's germline CDR1 is SNHLY and CDR2 FYNNEI. The CDR3 loop spans 18 amino acids. The CDR3 bases are TGTGCCAGCAGACCCGGGACTAGCGGGAGAGTTGGCACAGATACGCAGTATTTT. It yields the protein CASRPGTSGRVGTDTQYF.

The chain is built from TRBV18 and TRBJ2-7, with D possibly TRBD2 on 6 matching bases. From germline, CDR1 is KGHSH and CDR2 LQKENI. CDR3 size: 15 residues. Trimming took off 5 bases at V and 1 base at J, with 15 bases between the two ends. CDR3 residues: CASSVFGTPSYEQYF. CDR3 nucleotides: TGTGCCAGCTCAGTTTTCGGGACTCCTTCCTACGAGCAGTACTTC.

The chain uses TRBV6-5 and TRBJ1-5; D remains unclear. Trimming took off 6 bases at V and 4 bases at J, with 10 bases between the two ends. The CDR3 length is 13 residues. In germline, CDR1 is MNHEY, CDR2 SVGAGI. For the CDR3, the DNA is TGTGCCAGCAGACAGTTTACGAATCAGCCCCAGCATTTT. Translated, it gives CASRQFTNQPQHF.

The chain has TRBV18 and TRBJ2-6; no definite D call. The V end was cut by 2 bases, the J end by 1 base, with 6 bases between. This CDR3 is built from 15 residues. Germline CDR1 is KGHSH and CDR2 is LQKENI. The CDR3 DNA follows: TGTGCCAGCTCACCAGATCAGTCTGGGGCCAACGTCCTGACTTTC. This encodes CASSPDQSGANVLTF.

This chain links TRBV7-8 with TRBJ2-2; 8 bases agree with TRBD1. V lost 2 bases, J lost 2 bases, and 4 bases stayed unmatched. CDR3 length: 16 residues. From germline, CDR1 is SGHVS and CDR2 FQNEAQ. For the CDR3, the DNA is TGTGCCAGCAGCTTAAGGACAGGGTCCAACACCGGGGAGCTGTTTTTT. Translation gives CASSLRTGSNTGELFF.

The rearrangement links TRBV4-1 to TRBJ2-7; TRBD2 might be the D (6 bases). The CDR3 covers 15 residues. Trimming pared 4 bases from V and 3 bases from J, leaving 16 bases between. CDR1 is MGHRA and CDR2 is YSYEKL in the germline V gene. CDR3: CASSPTTSGVYEQYF. CDR3 in DNA: TGCGCCAGCAGCCCTACGACTAGTGGGGTCTACGAGCAGTACTTC.

The V call is TRBV7-3, the J call TRBJ2-3, with D uncertain. The V gene's germline CDR1 is SGHTA and CDR2 FQGTGA. The ends were cut back, 0 bases at V and 2 bases at J, with 15 bases in the middle. CDR3 length equals 17 residues. The CDR3 loop reads CASSLTASARNTDTQYF. The CDR3 DNA sequence: TGTGCCAGCAGCTTAACTGCATCGGCGCGGAACACAGATACGCAGTATTTT.

V gene TRBV4-2 combines with J gene TRBJ2-7; 9 nucleotides line up with TRBD1. V shed 5 bases, J shed 4 bases, and the junction held 6 bases outside the gene matches. Germline loops: CDR1 LGHNA, CDR2 YNFKEQ. The CDR3 covers 14 residues. CDR3 sequence reads: CASSNRDREYEQYF. The CDR3 nucleotides are TGTGCCAGCAGCAACCGGGACAGGGAATACGAGCAGTACTTC.

This clone was found a few times. The chain has TRBV7-9 and TRBJ1-1; D may be TRBD1 (5 bases). CDR3 length: 14 amino acids. Germline V gene lookup returns CDR1 SEHNR and CDR2 FQNEAQ (reference sequence). Deletions cut 4 bases from V and 7 bases from J, with 16 bases between. The chain's CDR3 is CASSSHLSGNEAFF. CDR3 nucleotides: TGTGCCAGCAGCTCCCACCTTTCAGGGAATGAAGCTTTCTTT.

The chain employs TRBV5-4 and TRBJ2-1; 11 nucleotides line up with TRBD2. The CDR3 spans 18 residues. The trim removed 4 bases at V and 2 bases at J, leaving 11 bases unmatched. CDR1 and CDR2 from the germline V gene are SGHNT and YYREEE (reference sequence). The CDR3 DNA sequence: TGTGCCAGCAGCCCCCCGACCCTAGCGGGAGGCACCTACAATGAGCAGTTCTTC. This encodes CASSPPTLAGGTYNEQFF.